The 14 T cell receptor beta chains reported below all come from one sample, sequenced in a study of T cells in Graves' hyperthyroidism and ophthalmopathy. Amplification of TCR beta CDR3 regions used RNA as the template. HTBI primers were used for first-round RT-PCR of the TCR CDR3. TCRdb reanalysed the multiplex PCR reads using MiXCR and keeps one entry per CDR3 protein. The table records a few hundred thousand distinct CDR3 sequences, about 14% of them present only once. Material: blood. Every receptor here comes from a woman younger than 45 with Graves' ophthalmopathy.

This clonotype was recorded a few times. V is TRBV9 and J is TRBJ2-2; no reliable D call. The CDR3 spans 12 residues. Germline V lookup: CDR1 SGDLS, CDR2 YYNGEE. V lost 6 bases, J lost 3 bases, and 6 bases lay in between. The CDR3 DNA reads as TGTGCCAGCAAGGATGACACCGGGGAGCTGTTTTTT. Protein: CASKDDTGELFF.

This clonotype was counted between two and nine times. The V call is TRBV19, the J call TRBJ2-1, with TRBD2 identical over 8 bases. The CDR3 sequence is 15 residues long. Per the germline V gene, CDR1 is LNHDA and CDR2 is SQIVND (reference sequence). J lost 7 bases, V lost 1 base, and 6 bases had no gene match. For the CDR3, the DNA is TGTGCCAGTAGTATAGCCAGCGGGGGTACAAATGAGCAGTTCTTC. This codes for CASSIASGGTNEQFF.

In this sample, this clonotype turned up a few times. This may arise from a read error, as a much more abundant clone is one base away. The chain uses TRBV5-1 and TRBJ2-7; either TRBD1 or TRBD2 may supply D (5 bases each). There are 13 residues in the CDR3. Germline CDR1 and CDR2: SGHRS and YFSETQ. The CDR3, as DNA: TGCGCCAGCAGCTTTGGGGGATCCTACAAGCAGTACTTC. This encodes CASSFGGSYKQYF.

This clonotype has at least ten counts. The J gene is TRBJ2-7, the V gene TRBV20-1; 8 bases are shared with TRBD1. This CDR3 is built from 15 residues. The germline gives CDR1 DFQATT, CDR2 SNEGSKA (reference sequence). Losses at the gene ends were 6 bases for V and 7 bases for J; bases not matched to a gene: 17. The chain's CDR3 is CSAPDRGRAGWEQYF. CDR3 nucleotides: TGCAGTGCCCCCGACAGGGGCCGAGCGGGCTGGGAGCAGTACTTC.

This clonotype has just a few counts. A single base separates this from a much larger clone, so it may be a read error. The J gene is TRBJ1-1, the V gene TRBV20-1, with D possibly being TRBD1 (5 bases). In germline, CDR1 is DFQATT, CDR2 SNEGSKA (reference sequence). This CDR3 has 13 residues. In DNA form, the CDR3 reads TGCAGTGCCCTGACGACAGCCAACACTGAAGCTCTCTTT. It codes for CSALTTANTEALF.

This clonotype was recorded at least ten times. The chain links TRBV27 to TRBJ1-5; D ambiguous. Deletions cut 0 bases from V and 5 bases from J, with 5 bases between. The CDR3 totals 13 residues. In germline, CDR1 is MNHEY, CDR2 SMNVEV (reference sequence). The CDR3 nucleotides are TGTGCCAGCAGTTTATCTGGTCATCAGCCCCAGCATTTT. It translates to CASSLSGHQPQHF.

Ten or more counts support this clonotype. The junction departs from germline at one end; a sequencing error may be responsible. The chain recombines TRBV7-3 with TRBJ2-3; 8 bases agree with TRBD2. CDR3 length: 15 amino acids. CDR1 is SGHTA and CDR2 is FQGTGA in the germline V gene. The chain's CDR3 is CASSSIAGRTDTRYF. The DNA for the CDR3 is TGTGCCAGCAGCTCGATAGCGGGGCGGACAGATACGCGGTATTTT.

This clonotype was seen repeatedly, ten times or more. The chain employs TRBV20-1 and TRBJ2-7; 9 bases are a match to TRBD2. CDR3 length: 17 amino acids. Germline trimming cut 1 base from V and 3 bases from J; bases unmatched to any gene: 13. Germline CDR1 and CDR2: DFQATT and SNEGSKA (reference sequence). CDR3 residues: CSARVRRAGGAVYEQYF. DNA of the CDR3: TGCAGTGCTAGAGTAAGGCGTGCGGGGGGGGCCGTCTACGAGCAGTACTTC.

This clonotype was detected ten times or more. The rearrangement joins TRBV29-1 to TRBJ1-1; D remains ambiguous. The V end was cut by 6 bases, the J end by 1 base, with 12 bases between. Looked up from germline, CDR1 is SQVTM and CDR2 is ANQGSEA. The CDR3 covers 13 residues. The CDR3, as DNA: TGCAGCGTCGACGGACTGACGAACACTGAAGCTTTCTTT. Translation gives CSVDGLTNTEAFF.

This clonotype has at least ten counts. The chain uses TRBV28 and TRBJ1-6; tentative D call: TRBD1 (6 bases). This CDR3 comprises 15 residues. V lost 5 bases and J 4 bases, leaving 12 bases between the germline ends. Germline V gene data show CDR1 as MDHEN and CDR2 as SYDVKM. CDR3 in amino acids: CASSVQQGYNSPLHF. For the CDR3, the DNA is TGTGCCAGCAGTGTCCAACAGGGTTATAATTCACCCCTCCACTTT.

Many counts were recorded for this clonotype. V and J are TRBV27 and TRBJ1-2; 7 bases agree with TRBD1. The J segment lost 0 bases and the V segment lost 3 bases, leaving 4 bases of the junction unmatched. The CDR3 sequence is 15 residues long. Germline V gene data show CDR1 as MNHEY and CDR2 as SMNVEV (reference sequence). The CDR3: CASSFVGQSNYGYTF. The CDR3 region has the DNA TGTGCCAGCAGTTTTGTGGGACAGTCTAACTATGGCTACACCTTC.

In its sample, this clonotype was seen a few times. The CDR3 is CASTLLTSGGRNEQFF. The CDR3 DNA follows: TGTGCCAGTACCCTTTTGACTAGCGGGGGGAGAAATGAGCAGTTCTTC. This chain uses TRBV19 with TRBJ2-1; TRBD2 aligns across 13 bases. V shed 7 bases, J shed 7 bases, and the junction held 10 bases outside the gene matches. CDR1 is LNHDA and CDR2 is SQIVND in the germline V gene (reference sequence). The CDR3 extends over 16 amino acids.

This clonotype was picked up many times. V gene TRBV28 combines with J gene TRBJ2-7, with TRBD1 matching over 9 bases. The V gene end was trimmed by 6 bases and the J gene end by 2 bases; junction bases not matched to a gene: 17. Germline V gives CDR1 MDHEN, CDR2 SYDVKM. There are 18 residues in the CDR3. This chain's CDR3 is CASSLFRGTGRIPYEQYF. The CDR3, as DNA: TGTGCCAGCAGCCTTTTCCGGGGGACAGGGAGAATCCCCTACGAGCAGTACTTC.

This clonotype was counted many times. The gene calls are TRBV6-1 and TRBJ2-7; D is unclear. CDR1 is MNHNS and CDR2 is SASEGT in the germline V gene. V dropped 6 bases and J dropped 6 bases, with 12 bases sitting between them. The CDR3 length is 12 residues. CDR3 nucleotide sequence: TGTGCCAGCAGCCCCGGACCCAGCGAGCAGTACTTC. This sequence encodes CASSPGPSEQYF.